This entry lists 16 T cell receptor beta chains sequenced from one sample in a study of T cells in tumors after PD-1 blockade. The repertoire was sequenced with immunoSEQ multiplex PCR; TCRdb's copy has only in-frame clones and lacks some. This sample has 32,000 or so clones, with 78% found just once. The sample here was PBMCs, taken before anti-PD-1 treatment. The receptors were sampled from a human donor with basal cell carcinoma.

This clone is medium-sized within its sample. The V and J genes are TRBV7-8 and TRBJ2-1; no clear D gene. The CDR3 has 14 amino acids. Trimming removed 3 bases from V and 9 bases from J, with 15 bases in between. From germline, CDR1 is SGHVS and CDR2 FQNEAQ. CDR3 amino acids: CASSFDKASGEQFF. The CDR3 DNA sequence: TGTGCCAGCAGCTTCGATAAGGCCTCGGGTGAGCAGTTCTTC.

CDR3 bases: TGTGCCAGCAGCTTAGCGGGAGGGCCCAATGAGCAGTTCTTC. It translates to CASSLAGGPNEQFF. The chain carries TRBV11-3 and TRBJ2-1; TRBD2 aligns across 8 bases. Germline V gene lookup returns CDR1 SGHNT and CDR2 YENEEA. The CDR3 runs to 14 residues. Trimming at V came to 1 base and at J to 6 bases, leaving 2 bases not matched to a gene.

The chain is built from TRBV10-3 and TRBJ1-1, with unresolved D. Trimming took off 10 bases at V and 1 base at J, with 16 bases between the two ends. The CDR3 sequence is 14 residues long. Germline V gives CDR1 ENHRY, CDR2 SYGVKD. The CDR3 loop reads CATANGRENTEAFF. The CDR3 DNA follows: TGTGCCACAGCAAATGGGAGGGAGAACACTGAAGCTTTCTTT.

This chain uses TRBV19 with TRBJ2-7; D ambiguous. Germline-derived CDR1 and CDR2 are LNHDA and SQIVND (reference sequence). V lost 6 bases and J lost 0, with 9 bases in between. CDR3 length: 13 amino acids. CDR3 sequence (DNA): TGTGCCAGTAGCCCGACACTCTCCTACGAGCAGTACTTC. Its translation: CASSPTLSYEQYF.

This clone was seen once. The rearrangement joins TRBV7-2 to TRBJ2-1; TRBD1 aligns across 8 bases. V shed 5 bases, J shed 8 bases, and the junction held 11 bases outside the gene matches. The CDR3 has 15 amino acids. In germline, CDR1 is SGHTA, CDR2 FQGNSA. The CDR3 region is CASSQQGGNTYEQFF. In DNA, the CDR3 is TGTGCCAGCAGCCAACAGGGGGGTAACACCTATGAGCAGTTCTTC.

This chain links TRBV30 with TRBJ2-2; 10 bases align to TRBD1. With V trimmed by 4 bases and J by 0 bases, 8 bases remained unmatched. CDR3 length equals 17 residues. Germline loops: CDR1 GTSNPN, CDR2 SVGIG (reference sequence). CDR3 amino acids: CAWTKGTGAPNTGELFF. CDR3 nucleotide sequence: TGTGCCTGGACCAAGGGGACAGGGGCTCCGAACACCGGGGAGCTGTTTTTT.

The chain joins TRBV5-1 to TRBJ1-2; 9 nucleotides line up with TRBD1. Germline CDR1 is SGHRS and CDR2 is YFSETQ. The ends lost 4 bases at V and 7 bases at J; junction bases unmatched: 8. CDR3 length equals 14 residues. This CDR3 reads CASSPLGQGGGYTF. The CDR3 DNA sequence: TGCGCCAGCAGCCCCCTGGGACAGGGTGGTGGCTACACCTTC.

The chain joins TRBV7-2 to TRBJ1-1; D is unresolved. CDR1 is SGHTA, CDR2 FQGNSA, per germline. Trimming stripped 1 base from V and 11 bases from J, with 11 bases between. The CDR3 sequence is 12 residues long. This CDR3 is CASSLDGRWAFF. The CDR3 coding sequence is TGTGCCAGCAGCTTAGACGGCAGGTGGGCTTTCTTT.

The rearrangement links TRBV10-3 to TRBJ2-2; 7 bases line up with TRBD2. Losses at the gene ends were 8 bases for V and 7 bases for J; bases not matched to a gene: 10. Germline V gene sequence: CDR1 ENHRY, CDR2 SYGVKD. This CDR3 spans 14 amino acids. CDR3 region: CAIARTSEYGELFF. Here the CDR3 DNA reads TGTGCCATCGCCCGGACTAGTGAGTACGGGGAGCTGTTTTTT.

The chain employs TRBV28 and TRBJ2-1; 8 nucleotides match TRBD2. CDR3 length: 14 amino acids. V gave up 6 bases and J gave up 8 bases; unmatched junction bases: 9. Germline values: CDR1 MDHEN, CDR2 SYDVKM. CDR3 loop: CASRKAGGRYEQFF. In DNA form, the CDR3 reads TGTGCCAGCAGGAAGGCGGGAGGAAGGTATGAGCAGTTCTTC.

This sequence joins TRBV2 and TRBJ1-6; 9 bases match TRBD1. The CDR3 length is 15 residues. The ends lost 2 bases at V and 10 bases at J; junction bases unmatched: 6. Germline CDR1 SNHLY, CDR2 FYNNEI. The CDR3 DNA reads as TGTGCCAGCAGTGAAAGGGGGACAGGGACCTCACCCCTCCACTTT. Protein sequence: CASSERGTGTSPLHF.

This chain links TRBV29-1 with TRBJ2-5; D remains unclear. CDR3 length: 14 amino acids. Germline CDR1 reads SQVTM; CDR2 reads ANQGSEA. Trimming left V 2 bases short and J 7 bases short, with 17 bases between. The CDR3 region is CSVEPRTSPGTQYF. The DNA of the CDR3 is TGCAGCGTTGAACCTCGGACCTCGCCGGGGACCCAGTACTTC.

The rearrangement joins TRBV2 to TRBJ2-1; D not certain. CDR3 size: 11 residues. Trimming left V 10 bases short and J 8 bases short, with 12 bases between. CDR1 is SNHLY, CDR2 FYNNEI, per germline. The CDR3 DNA is TGTGCCACCTCGAAGGGCTATGAGCAGTTCTTC. Protein: CATSKGYEQFF.

V usage is TRBV24-1 and J usage is TRBJ2-6, with D possibly matching TRBD1 (6 bases). Trimming stripped 7 bases from V and 1 base from J, with 13 bases between. This CDR3 region has 16 residues. CDR1 KGHDR and CDR2 SFDVKD come from the germline V gene. Here the CDR3 reads CATRRQARSGANVLTF. For the CDR3, the DNA is TGTGCCACCAGGCGACAGGCCCGTTCTGGGGCCAACGTCCTGACTTTC.

Only a few counts were recorded for this clone. V and J are TRBV4-2 and TRBJ1-1; D unclear. The V and J ends lost 0 bases and 6 bases respectively, with 11 bases between them. CDR1 and CDR2 (germline): LGHNA, YNFKEQ. There are 14 residues in the CDR3. DNA for the CDR3: TGTGCCAGCAGCCAAGAACTAGTAGGCTCTGAAGCTTTCTTT. It encodes CASSQELVGSEAFF.

The chain employs TRBV29-1 and TRBJ2-7; 7 nucleotides line up with TRBD1. CDR1 and CDR2 (germline): SQVTM, ANQGSEA. The junction had 2 bases not matched to a gene; V was cut back by 2 bases and J by 4 bases. This CDR3 region has 12 residues. The CDR3 region is CSVETGVYEQYF. CDR3 in DNA: TGCAGCGTTGAAACAGGGGTTTACGAGCAGTACTTC.